The 14 T cell receptor beta chains below all came from one sample that was sequenced in a study of response to subunit inactivated influenza vaccine. TCRdb fed the RT-PCR reads into MiXCR, producing one record per CDR3 protein. The table lists more than 600,000 distinct CDR3 sequences, 15% to 20% of them singletons. The specimen comprised PBMCs from blood, sampled 4 to 6 days after vaccination. The receptor set was obtained from a man aged 50 to 60 who received an inactivated influenza vaccine.

This chain uses TRBV7-8 with TRBJ2-3, with 12 positions matching TRBD2. The CDR3 sequence is 17 residues long. Germline-derived CDR1 and CDR2 are SGHVS and FQNEAQ. Germline trimming cut 5 bases from V and 4 bases from J; bases unmatched to any gene: 10. As DNA, the CDR3 is TGTGCCAGCAGCCGTAAGCTGACTAGCGGGAGTTCAGATACGCAGTATTTT. Encoded protein: CASSRKLTSGSSDTQYF. Combining the CDR3 with reference TRBV7-8 and TRBJ2-3 gives the whole variable domain GAGVSQSPRYKVAKRGQDVALRCDPISGHVSLFWYQQALGQGPEFLTYFQNEAQLDKSGLPSDRFFAERPEGSVSTLKIQRTQQEDSAVYLCASSRKLTSGSSDTQYFGPGTRLTVL.

A few counts support this clonotype. V is TRBV20-1 and J is TRBJ2-5, with TRBD2 matching over 10 bases. The ends lost 4 bases at V and 6 bases at J; junction bases unmatched: 8. The CDR3 sequence is 14 residues long. CDR1 is DFQATT and CDR2 is SNEGSKA in the germline V gene (reference sequence). CDR3: CSAKASGRVKTQYF. CDR3 bases: TGCAGTGCTAAGGCTAGCGGGAGAGTCAAGACCCAGTACTTC.

This clonotype was recorded only once. The chain joins TRBV24-1 to TRBJ2-7; perhaps TRBD1 as D (7 bases). From germline, CDR1 is KGHDR and CDR2 SFDVKD. CDR3 length: 16 amino acids. V lost 1 base and J 2 bases, leaving 14 bases between the germline ends. CDR3 sequence (DNA): TGTGCCACCAGTGATTTCGAGACAGGGACTGCCTACGAGCAGTACTTC. Amino acids: CATSDFETGTAYEQYF.

This rearrangement joins TRBV7-9 to TRBJ1-4, with D perhaps TRBD1 (6 bases). The germline V gene encodes CDR1 SEHNR and CDR2 FQNEAQ (reference sequence). Trimming pared 5 bases from V and 5 bases from J, leaving 18 bases between. There are 16 residues in the CDR3. The CDR3 bases are TGTGCCAGCAGCCTAAGTGACGCAGGGGTAAATGAAAAACTGTTTTTT. Amino acids: CASSLSDAGVNEKLFF.

This clonotype was observed at least ten times. This chain uses TRBV29-1 with TRBJ1-2, with TRBD1 identical over 9 bases. This CDR3 is 14 amino acids long. The germline V gene has CDR1 SQVTM and CDR2 ANQGSEA. V lost 7 bases to trimming and J lost 7 bases; unmatched junction nucleotides: 13. CDR3 DNA sequence: TGCAGCGCCCTTGGGGGGACAGGGAAGGCTGGCTACACCTTC. This encodes CSALGGTGKAGYTF.

The chain's CDR3 is CSEMGGNMNTEAFF. For the CDR3, the DNA is TGCAGCGAGATGGGGGGGAACATGAACACTGAAGCTTTCTTT. This chain joins TRBV20-1 and TRBJ1-1, with TRBD1 as a possible D gene (5 bases). The CDR3 extends over 14 amino acids. Looked up from germline, CDR1 is DFQATT and CDR2 is SNEGSKA (reference sequence).

The genes are TRBV30 and TRBJ2-3; 7 bases line up with TRBD2. Trimming removed 4 bases from V and 1 base from J; junction bases left unmatched: 5. Germline CDR1 and CDR2: GTSNPN and SVGIG (reference sequence). CDR3 length equals 14 residues. CDR3 nucleotide sequence: TGTGCCTGGATCCAAGCGGGACGCACAGATACGCAGTATTTT. Translated: CAWIQAGRTDTQYF.

In its sample, this clonotype was seen many times. The J gene is TRBJ2-6, the V gene TRBV6-5, with D tentatively TRBD2 (5 bases). With 0 bases removed from V and 1 base from J, the gap between germline ends came to 13 bases. The CDR3 runs to 18 residues. Germline CDR1 reads MNHEY; CDR2 reads SVGAGI. CDR3 sequence reads: CASSYSDGRRSGANVLTF. DNA for the CDR3: TGTGCCAGCAGTTACTCGGACGGCAGGAGGTCTGGGGCCAACGTCCTGACTTTC.

This clonotype was detected ten times or more. The junction differs from germline at one of its ends, possibly a read error. The chain couples TRBV5-1 to TRBJ2-3; D is tentatively TRBD1 or TRBD2 (5 bases each). The CDR3 runs 16 residues. Germline assignment: CDR1 SGHRS and CDR2 YFSETQ. CDR3 nucleotide sequence: TGCGCCAGCCGCTTGGTTGTGGGGGTCAGCACAGATACGCAGTATTTT. Protein: CASRLVVGVSTDTQYF.

The chain uses TRBV24-1 and TRBJ2-1, with 11 bases fitting TRBD1. The CDR3 loop spans 16 amino acids. The germline CDR1 and CDR2 sequences are KGHDR and SFDVKD. Trimming at V came to 1 base and at J to 8 bases, leaving 6 bases not matched to a gene. The DNA for the CDR3 is TGTGCCACCAGTGATTTTCCCGGGACAGGGGGATATGAGCAGTTCTTC. Translation: CATSDFPGTGGYEQFF.

The V call is TRBV20-1, the J call TRBJ2-1; 12 positions match TRBD2. The CDR3 is made up of 15 amino acids. V lost 3 bases to trimming and J lost 6 bases; unmatched junction nucleotides: 6. Germline CDR1 is DFQATT and CDR2 is SNEGSKA (reference sequence). CDR3 DNA sequence: TGCAGTGCTAGCGAGACTAGCGGGGGCGGCAATGAGCAGTTCTTC. It is translated as CSASETSGGGNEQFF.

This sequence joins TRBV20-1 and TRBJ2-1, with D uncertain. The CDR3 has 12 residues. The germline gives CDR1 DFQATT, CDR2 SNEGSKA (reference sequence). Trimming left V 3 bases short and J 7 bases short, with 10 bases between. In DNA form, the CDR3 reads TGCAGTGCTAGGATCAGTTGGAATGAGCAGTTCTTC. This translates into CSARISWNEQFF.

This clonotype has a count of ten or more. The genes are TRBV29-1 and TRBJ1-2; D unclear. The ends were cut back, 5 bases at V and 5 bases at J, with 9 bases in the middle. The CDR3 is 11 residues long. Germline CDR1 SQVTM, CDR2 ANQGSEA. The CDR3 protein is CSVLAAYGYTF. The CDR3 region has the DNA TGCAGCGTTCTGGCAGCTTATGGCTACACCTTC.

The rearrangement uses TRBV12-3 or TRBV12-4 and TRBJ2-7, with TRBD1 identical over 7 bases. This CDR3 region has 14 residues. Trimming removed 2 bases from V and 6 bases from J; junction bases left unmatched: 7. CDR3 in amino acids: CASSLNRGSSEQYF. The CDR3 nucleotides are TGTGCCAGCAGTTTAAACAGGGGCTCTTCCGAGCAGTACTTC.